Shown below are 10 T cell receptor beta chains from a single sample sequenced in a study of preoperative IRX-2 immunotherapy in early breast cancer. Treatment described: preoperative locoregional IRX-2 cytokine immunotherapy. Data came from immunoSEQ multiplex PCR; TCRdb stores just in-frame clones and leaves some out. The profile shows 25,000 to 30,000 clones, 82% of them singletons. Collection took place from a patient treated with IRX-2 immunotherapy. The receptors were gathered from a human donor with breast cancer.

This clone was counted once. The rearrangement links TRBV6-8 to TRBJ2-7; 7 bases are shared with TRBD2. The CDR3 covers 16 residues. The trim removed 5 bases at V and 0 bases at J, leaving 10 bases unmatched. Germline loops: CDR1 MNHGY, CDR2 SAAAGT. The CDR3 nucleotides are TGTGCCAGCAGTGCTGAGTCTAGCGGTTACTCCTACGAGCAGTACTTC. Translated, it gives CASSAESSGYSYEQYF.

The genes are TRBV23-1 and TRBJ2-7; TRBD2 aligns across 10 bases. TRBV23-1 is treated as an ORF (open reading frame) with a function not yet certain. The CDR3 runs 16 residues. Unmatched junction bases numbered 15, after V lost 6 bases and J lost 7 bases. In nucleotides, the CDR3 is TGCGCCAGCAGCCTGCTTCCCAGCGGGGGGGGGTTAGAGCAGTACTTC. Translated: CASSLLPSGGGLEQYF.

Written as DNA, the CDR3 is TGTGCCAGCTCGCCCTTAGGCACCGATGAGCAGTTCTTC. This sequence encodes CASSPLGTDEQFF. The V call is TRBV18, the J call TRBJ2-1, with D unclear. CDR1 KGHSH and CDR2 LQKENI come from the germline V gene. V was clipped by 6 bases and J by 8 bases, with 14 bases between them. The CDR3 runs to 13 residues.

This chain links TRBV11-1 with TRBJ1-1, with D tentatively TRBD1 (5 bases). Germline V gives CDR1 SGHAT, CDR2 FQDESV (reference sequence). The CDR3 loop spans 14 amino acids. V lost 0 bases, J lost 6 bases, and 11 bases lay in between. CDR3 protein: CASSLAWGVAEAFF. The CDR3 DNA reads TGTGCCAGCAGCTTAGCGTGGGGGGTGGCTGAAGCTTTCTTT.

This sequence joins TRBV11-3 and TRBJ2-3; 10 bases align to TRBD2. The CDR3 is 16 residues long. CDR1 is SGHNT, CDR2 YENEEA, per germline. Losses at the gene ends were 5 bases for V and 0 bases for J; bases not matched to a gene: 5. In DNA, the CDR3 is TGTGCCAGCAGCCTCCTTAGCGGGGGGAGCACAGATACGCAGTATTTT. Protein: CASSLLSGGSTDTQYF.

This sequence joins TRBV11-3 and TRBJ2-1; D possibly corresponds to TRBD1 (6 bases). Germline assignment: CDR1 SGHNT and CDR2 YENEEA. Trimming took 5 bases from V and 0 from J, leaving 11 bases between them. The CDR3 runs to 15 residues. CDR3 in DNA: TGTGCCAGCAGCCAGGGGCAGGGCTCCTACAATGAGCAGTTCTTC. The encoded protein is CASSQGQGSYNEQFF.

The chain uses TRBV22-1 and TRBJ1-3. TRBV22-1 constitutes a pseudogene. This CDR3 is 15 amino acids long. CDR3 residues: CASSVGRDPGNTIYF. CDR3 DNA: TGTGCCAGCAGCGTAGGCAGGGACCCTGGGAACACCATATATTTT.

The chain carries TRBV6-8 and TRBJ2-7; a weak D match, TRBD1 (5 bases). V was trimmed by 2 bases and J by 4 bases, leaving 9 bases between them. Germline values: CDR1 MNHGY, CDR2 SAAAGT. This CDR3 has 13 amino acids. CDR3 bases: TGTGCCAGCAGTTACGTACCAGGGTACGAGCAGTACTTC. Amino acid sequence: CASSYVPGYEQYF.

The genes are TRBV7-4 and TRBJ2-1; D gene unclear. V was clipped by 3 bases and J by 5 bases, with 14 bases between them. This CDR3 comprises 15 residues. The germline CDR1 and CDR2 sequences are SGHVT and SQSDAQ. The CDR3 reads CASSLVTRGDNEQFF. The CDR3 DNA reads TGTGCCAGCAGCTTGGTTACCCGTGGAGACAATGAGCAGTTCTTC.

This sequence joins TRBV6-8 and TRBJ1-5; the D gene is possibly TRBD1 (6 bases). The CDR3 has 15 residues. The ends were cut back, 6 bases at V and 0 bases at J, with 12 bases in the middle. Germline assignment: CDR1 MNHGY and CDR2 SAAAGT. The CDR3 sequence is CASRIQGNSNQPQHF. The CDR3 nucleotides read TGTGCCAGCAGAATACAGGGAAATAGCAATCAGCCCCAGCATTTT.